These T cell receptor beta chains were read from a single sample in a study of OX40 agonist ivuxolimab in advanced cancers. Clones were read by immunoSEQ multiplex PCR, and TCRdb kept only the in-frame ones, dropping some. The data contain over 40,000 clones, 75% to 90% of them seen just once; the ten biggest clones take up approximately 7.5%. Sequencing was performed on CD4+ or CD8+ T cells sorted from blood, taken in a trial of the OX40 agonist ivuxolimab. These TCRs come from an adult with an advanced solid tumor such as melanoma, head and neck, liver or kidney cancer. The CDR3 runs from the conserved cysteine through the conserved F or W. A D gene is named only where the DNA matches it firmly. Size values are once, few and many counts, or a class for expanded clones, and some rows have none.

>few|TRBV29-1|TRBD1|TRBJ1-4|15
TGCAGCGTTGAAGATGGGGCAGGGGGGCAAGAAAAACTGTTTTTT
CSVEDGAGGQEKLFF
>NA|TRBV7-2|NA|TRBJ1-3|12
TGTGCCAGCAGCTTAGTAAGAAACACCATATATTTT
CASSLVRNTIYF
>once|TRBV29-1|NA|TRBJ1-1|13
TGCAGCGTTGAAGAAAAGGTGGGGCTTGAAGCTTTCTTT
CSVEEKVGLEAFF
>NA|TRBV5-1|NA|TRBJ1-2|14
TGCGCCAGCAGTACGAGGGGCGGAGACGATGGCTACACCTTC
CASSTRGGDDGYTF
>NA|TRBV15|NA|TRBJ1-5|16
TGTGCCACCAGCAGAGATGAGGGATTCGGCAATCAGCCCCGGCATTTT
CATSRDEGFGNQPRHF
>NA|TRBV5-1|NA|TRBJ2-2|14
TGCGCCAGCAGCGAGGCTAGCCTCACCGGGGAGCTGTTTTTT
CASSEASLTGELFF
>NA|TRBV19|NA|TRBJ2-5|12
TGTGCCAGTAGTACGCTAGATGAGACCCAGTACTTC
CASSTLDETQYF
>NA|TRBV4-1|TRBD2|TRBJ2-5|15
TGCGCCAGCACCCGGACTAGCGGGGTCCAAGAGACCCAGTACTTC
CASTRTSGVQETQYF
>NA|TRBV5-5|TRBD1|TRBJ2-7|15
TGTGCCAGCAGCTTGGCCGAGACAGGGGTCTACGAGCAGTACTTC
CASSLAETGVYEQYF
>NA|TRBV21-1|NA|TRBJ1-1|12
TGTGCCAGCAGCAGGGGACAGGGGAGAGCTTTCTTT
CASSRGQGRAFF
>few|TRBV19|NA|TRBJ1-5|14
TGTGCCAGTAGTGCCGGCCGGAGCAATCAGCCCCAGCATTTT
CASSAGRSNQPQHF
>few|TRBV19|NA|TRBJ1-5|16
TGTGCCAGTAGTATAGATACAGGGCGTGACAATCAGCCCCAGCATTTT
CASSIDTGRDNQPQHF
>NA|TRBV2|TRBD1|TRBJ2-5|15
TGTGCCAGCATAACGGACAGGGAGATCCAAGAGACCCAGTACTTC
CASITDREIQETQYF
>medium-sized|TRBV18|NA|TRBJ1-6|13
TGTGCCAGCTCACCAATGGATAATTCACCCCTCCACTTT
CASSPMDNSPLHF
>few|TRBV5-8|TRBD1|TRBJ1-2|13
TGTGCCAGCAGCTCCCGGGACAGGCGTGGCTACACCTTC
CASSSRDRRGYTF
>NA|TRBV7-8|NA|TRBJ1-5|15
TGTGCCAGCAGCTTAGCGGAGGGTGGCAATCAGCCCCAGCATTTT
CASSLAEGGNQPQHF
>NA|TRBV9|NA|TRBJ1-1|13
TGTGCCAGCAGCGTAGGGACGAACACTGAAGCTTTCTTT
CASSVGTNTEAFF
>NA|TRBV7-2|NA|TRBJ2-5|13
TGTGCCAGCAGCTTAGACCGGCAAGAGACCCAGTACTTC
CASSLDRQETQYF